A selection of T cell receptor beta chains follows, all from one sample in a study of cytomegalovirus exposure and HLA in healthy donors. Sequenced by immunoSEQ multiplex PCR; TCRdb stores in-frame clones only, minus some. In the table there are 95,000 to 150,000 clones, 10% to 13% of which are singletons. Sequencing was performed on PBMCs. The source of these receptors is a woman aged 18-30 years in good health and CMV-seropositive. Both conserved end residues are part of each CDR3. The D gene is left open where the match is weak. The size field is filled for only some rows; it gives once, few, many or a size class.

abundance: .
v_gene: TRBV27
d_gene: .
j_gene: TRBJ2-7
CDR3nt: TGTGCCAGCAGGCCGCTAGGAAACCTCTACGAGCAGTACTTC
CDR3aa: CASRPLGNLYEQYF

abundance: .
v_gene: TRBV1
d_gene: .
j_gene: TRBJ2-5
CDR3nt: TGCACCAGCAGCTCCCCGGGACTCGACGTGACCCAGTACTTC
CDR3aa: CTSSSPGLDVTQYF

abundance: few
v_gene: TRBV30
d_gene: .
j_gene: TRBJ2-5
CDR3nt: TGTGCCTGGAGTGTAACTAGTTTGGGAGAGACCCAGTACTTC
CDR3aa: CAWSVTSLGETQYF

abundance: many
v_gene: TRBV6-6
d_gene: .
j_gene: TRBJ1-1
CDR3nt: TGTGCCAGCTCCTTGAAGACAGGGAACACTGAAGCTTTCTTT
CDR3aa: CASSLKTGNTEAFF

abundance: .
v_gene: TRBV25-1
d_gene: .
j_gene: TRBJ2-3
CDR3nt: TGTGCCAGCAGCATAATTGACTCAAGCCCGGCAGATACGCAGTATTTT
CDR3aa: CASSIIDSSPADTQYF

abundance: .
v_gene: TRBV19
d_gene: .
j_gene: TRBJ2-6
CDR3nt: TGTGCCAGTATGTGGGCCGGGGCCAACGTCCTGACTTTC
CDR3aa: CASMWAGANVLTF

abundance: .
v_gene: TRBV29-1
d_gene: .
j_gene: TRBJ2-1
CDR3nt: TGCAGTTACAGGGCTAATGAGCAGTTCTTC
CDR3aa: CSYRANEQFF

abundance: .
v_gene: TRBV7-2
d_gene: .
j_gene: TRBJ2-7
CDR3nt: TGTGCCAGCAGCTTAGTTGGCGGATTCTACGAGCAGTACTTC
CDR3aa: CASSLVGGFYEQYF

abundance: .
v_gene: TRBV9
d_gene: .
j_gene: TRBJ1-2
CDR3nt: TGTGCCAGCAGCGTCGCCCAGACAGGTGGTGGCTACACCTTC
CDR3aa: CASSVAQTGGGYTF

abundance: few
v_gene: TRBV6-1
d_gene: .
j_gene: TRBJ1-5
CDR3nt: TGTGCCAGCTCTGCAGGGGAACTGACGAATCAGCCCCAGCATTTT
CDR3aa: CASSAGELTNQPQHF

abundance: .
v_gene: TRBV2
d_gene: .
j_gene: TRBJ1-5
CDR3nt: TGTGCCAGTCGAGACGGAGATCAGCCCCAGCATTTT
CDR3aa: CASRDGDQPQHF

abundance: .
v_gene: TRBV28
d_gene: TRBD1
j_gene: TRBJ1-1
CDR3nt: TGTGCCAGCACCCTACCCTCGGGGACAGGGAGGACTGAAGCTTTCTTT
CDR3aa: CASTLPSGTGRTEAFF

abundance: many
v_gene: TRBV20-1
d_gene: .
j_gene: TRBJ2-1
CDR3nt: TGCAGTGCTATAAATCTAGCGGAGCAGTTCTTC
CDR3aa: CSAINLAEQFF

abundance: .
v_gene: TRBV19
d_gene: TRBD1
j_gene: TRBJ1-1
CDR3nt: TGTGCCAGTAGAGTGGGACAGGGGAACACTGAAGCTTTCTTT
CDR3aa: CASRVGQGNTEAFF

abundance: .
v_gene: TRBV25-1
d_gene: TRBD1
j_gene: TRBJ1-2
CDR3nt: TGTGCCAGCACAGGGACGACAGGGCTCGGCTACACCTTC
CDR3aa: CASTGTTGLGYTF

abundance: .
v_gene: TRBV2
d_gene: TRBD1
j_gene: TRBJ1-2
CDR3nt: TGTGCCAGCAATTCGGACAGGGTTGCGGATGGCTACACCTTC
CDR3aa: CASNSDRVADGYTF

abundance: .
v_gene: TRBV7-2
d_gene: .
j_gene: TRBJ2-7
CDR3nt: TGTGCCAGCAGCCCGAGAGACAGAACCTACGAGCAGTACTTC
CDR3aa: CASSPRDRTYEQYF

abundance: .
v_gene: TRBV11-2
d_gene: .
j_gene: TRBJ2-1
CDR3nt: TGTGCCAGCACCGGGCAGGGGCACAATGAGCAGTTCTTC
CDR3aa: CASTGQGHNEQFF

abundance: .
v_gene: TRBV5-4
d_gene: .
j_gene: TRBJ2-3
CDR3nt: TGTGCCAGCAGCTTCGGACAAGATACGCAGTATTTT
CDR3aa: CASSFGQDTQYF

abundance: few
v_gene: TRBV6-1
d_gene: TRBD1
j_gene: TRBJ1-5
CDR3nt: TGTGCCAGCAGAGGGGGCGCAGGTCAGCCCCAGCATTTT
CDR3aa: CASRGGAGQPQHF

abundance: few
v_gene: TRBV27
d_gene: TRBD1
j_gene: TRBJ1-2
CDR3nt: TGTGCCAGCAGCCACATATCGGGGACAGACATTAACTATGGCTACACCTTC
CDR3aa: CASSHISGTDINYGYTF

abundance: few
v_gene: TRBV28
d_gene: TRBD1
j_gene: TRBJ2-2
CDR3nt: TGTGCCAGCAGTCAATGGACAGGGGGTAGCACCGGGGAGCTGTTTTTT
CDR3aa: CASSQWTGGSTGELFF

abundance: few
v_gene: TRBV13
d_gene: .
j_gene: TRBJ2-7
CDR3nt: TGTGCCAGCAGTCTACAGCCTGACGAGCAGTACTTC
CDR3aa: CASSLQPDEQYF

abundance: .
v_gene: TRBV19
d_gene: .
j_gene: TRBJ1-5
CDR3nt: TGTGCCAGTAGTATTATCACAGCTAGCAATCAGCCCCAGCATTTT
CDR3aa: CASSIITASNQPQHF

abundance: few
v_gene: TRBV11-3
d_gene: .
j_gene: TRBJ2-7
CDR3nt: TGTGCCAGCAGCTTAGATCGGAGCAACTCCTACGAGCAGTACTTC
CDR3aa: CASSLDRSNSYEQYF

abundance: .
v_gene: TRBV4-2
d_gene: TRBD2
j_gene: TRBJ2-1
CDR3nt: TGTGCCAGCAGCCCTAGACTAGCGGGAGGGGACAATGAGCAGTTCTTC
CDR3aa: CASSPRLAGGDNEQFF

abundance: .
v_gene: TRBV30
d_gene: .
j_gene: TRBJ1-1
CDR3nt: TGTGCCCATCGGATTCGAGCGACAGGGAACACTGAAGCTTTCTTT
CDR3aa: CAHRIRATGNTEAFF

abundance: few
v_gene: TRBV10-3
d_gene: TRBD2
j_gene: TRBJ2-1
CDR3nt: TGTGCCATCAGAACTGGGACTAGCGGTAACAATGAGCAGTTCTTC
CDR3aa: CAIRTGTSGNNEQFF

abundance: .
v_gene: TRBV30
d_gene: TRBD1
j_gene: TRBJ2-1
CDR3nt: TGTGCCTGGAGTGTTAACCCAGGGGGCGCTGGTGAGCAGTTCTTC
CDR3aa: CAWSVNPGGAGEQFF

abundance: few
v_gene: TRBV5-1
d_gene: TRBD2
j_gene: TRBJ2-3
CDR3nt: TGCGCCAGCAGCACCTGGCTAGCGGGGAGCACAGATACGCAGTATTTT
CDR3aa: CASSTWLAGSTDTQYF

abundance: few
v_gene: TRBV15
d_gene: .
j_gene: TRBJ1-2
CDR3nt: TGTGCCACCAGCAGAGGGTGGGGCAGGGGAGCCGTATTTAATGGCTACACCTTC
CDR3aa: CATSRGWGRGAVFNGYTF

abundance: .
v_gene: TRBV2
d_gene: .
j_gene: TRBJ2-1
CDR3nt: TGTGCCAGCAGTGAAGTGAGACAGACTTACAATGAGCAGTTCTTC
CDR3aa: CASSEVRQTYNEQFF

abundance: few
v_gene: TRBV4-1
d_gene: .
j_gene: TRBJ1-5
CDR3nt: TGCGCCAGCAGCCAAGCTCCCGTCAGGTCCCGAAGAGATCAGCCCCAGCATTTT
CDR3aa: CASSQAPVRSRRDQPQHF

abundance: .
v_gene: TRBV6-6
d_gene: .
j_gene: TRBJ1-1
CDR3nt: TGTGCCAGCAGCCTACAGGGATGGAACACTGAAGCTTTCTTT
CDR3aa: CASSLQGWNTEAFF

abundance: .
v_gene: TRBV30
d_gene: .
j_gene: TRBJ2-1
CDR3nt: TGTGCCTGGAGTCAGGGCAATGAGCAGTTCTTC
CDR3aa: CAWSQGNEQFF

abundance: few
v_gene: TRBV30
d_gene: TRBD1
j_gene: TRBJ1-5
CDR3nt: TGTGCCTGGAGTCCTACAGGGGGCAATCAGCCCCAGCATTTT
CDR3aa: CAWSPTGGNQPQHF

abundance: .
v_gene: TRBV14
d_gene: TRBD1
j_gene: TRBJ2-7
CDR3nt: TGTGCCAGCAGCCTTCCGGGACAGTACCGCGAGCAGTACTTC
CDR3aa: CASSLPGQYREQYF

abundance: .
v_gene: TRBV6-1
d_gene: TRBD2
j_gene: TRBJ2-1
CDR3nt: TGTGCCAGCAGTCAAAGGCTAGCGGGAGCCCAGGAGCAGTTCTTC
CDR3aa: CASSQRLAGAQEQFF

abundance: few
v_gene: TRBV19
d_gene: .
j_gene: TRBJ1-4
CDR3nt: TGTGCCAGTAGTATGGCAAAAACTAATGAAAAACTGTTTTTT
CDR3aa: CASSMAKTNEKLFF